This T cell receptor beta chain was found in a study of PD-L1 blockade in urothelial cancer. Study-level background: After treatment start, blood was analyzed at 3 weeks (second dose) and at 6 weeks. Blood yielded a median of approximately 130,000 T cells per sample. General study results and limits: It was durable-benefit patients whose tumor-associated blood clones expanded more at 3 weeks.

This CDR3 region has 15 residues. Germline CDR1 reads LGHNT; CDR2 reads FRNRAP. V lost 4 bases, J lost 3 bases, and 6 bases stayed unmatched. The time point: pretreatment peripheral blood. Patients' urothelial carcinoma was locally advanced or metastatic. TCRdb's table, derived via immunoSEQ multiplex PCR, lists solely in-frame clones and lacks some. The data hold tens of thousands of clones, with 75% to 90% observed a single time. Comment on this clone: Its specificity is not known.

This receptor was taken from a man between 65 and 85 years old with urothelial cancer. The J gene is TRBJ2-7, the V gene TRBV12-5, with 10 nucleotides matching TRBD1. The sample here was PBMCs, taken around atezolizumab (anti-PD-L1) treatment. The CDR3 loop is CASGSPGQGLYEQYF. Here the CDR3 DNA reads TGTGCTAGTGGTTCACCGGGACAGGGGCTCTACGAGCAGTACTTC.